Here is one T cell receptor beta chain with its context. Its antigen is currently unknown. Only in-frame clones appear in the TCRdb table, and some are missing; sequencing was by immunoSEQ multiplex PCR. Of some 2,100,000 clones listed, about 93% are singletons. Naive CD8 isolation took CD45RO-negative cells positively selected for CCR7 and excluded terminally differentiated effector memory CD45RA+ cells. Germline values: CDR1 LGHNA, CDR2 YNFKEQ. This CDR3 comprises 15 residues. V was cut by 1 base and J by 1 base, with 10 bases left in between. This specimen comes from a study of shared clonotypes between healthy human individuals. Study in general: Participating donors consisted of a couple of women and a few men aged 18 to 49. Overall study findings and caveats: A few donors showed sharing of around 5.3% of naive CD4 clonotypes.

Sequencing was done on a sample of naive CD8+ T cells from PBMCs. The receptor's source is a man in his late teens or twenties in good health. Some clones in this sample may be carry-over from other donors' samples. The chain combines TRBV4-2 with TRBJ1-1, with unresolved D. CDR3 residues: CASSQAASTNTEAFF. The CDR3 DNA follows: TGTGCCAGCAGCCAAGCGGCCAGCACGAACACTGAAGCTTTCTTT.